The next 6 T cell receptor beta chains were all read from a single sample in a study of regulatory T cells in long-lasting Graves disease. The sample's time point: newly diagnosed GD, antithyroid drugs for less than 3 months. Following extraction of RNA from PBMCs, that RNA was used to make the TCR library. Construction of TCR beta libraries relied on iRepertoire HTBI primers and on Arm-PCR targeting CDR3 regions. TCRdb passed the multiplex PCR reads through MiXCR, listing each CDR3 protein once. The data contain about 470,000 distinct CDR3 sequences, 15% to 20% of them singletons. These data also featured in a second study, about T cells in Graves' hyperthyroidism and ophthalmopathy.

The sequencing here drew on peripheral blood mononuclear cells (PBMCs), taken at new diagnosis, from a patient treated with antithyroid drugs. Receptor source: a man aged 40-55 years with Graves disease.

This clonotype was observed at least ten times. The chain has TRBV12-3 or TRBV12-4 and TRBJ2-4, with no clear D. This CDR3 region has 14 residues. Between the trimmed V and J ends, which lost 1 base and 1 base, there was a span of 5 bases. CDR3 nucleotide sequence: TGTGCCAGCAGTTTAGGGTTGGCCAAAAACATTCAGTACTTC. Translation: CASSLGLAKNIQYF.

This clonotype was seen ten or more times. The CDR3: CASSFGTSGRREQFF. In DNA, the CDR3 is TGTGCCAGCAGCTTTGGGACTAGCGGGAGACGTGAGCAGTTCTTC. V is TRBV11-2 and J is TRBJ2-1; 14 bases are shared with TRBD2. J was trimmed by 9 bases and V by 3 bases; bases with no gene match: 4. This CDR3 is 15 amino acids long. Germline values: CDR1 SGHAT, CDR2 FQNNGV.

The rearrangement joins TRBV5-1 to TRBJ2-3; the match to TRBD2 covers 7 bases. The V and J ends lost 4 bases and 3 bases, in that order; junction bases with no gene match: 2. This CDR3 is built from 13 residues. The germline V gene encodes CDR1 SGHRS and CDR2 YFSETQ. Written as DNA, the CDR3 is TGCGCCAGCAGCGGGAGGGCTACAGATACGCAGTATTTT. This encodes CASSGRATDTQYF.

The table lists this clonotype with many counts. The chain recombines TRBV11-2 with TRBJ2-2; 10 bases are a match to TRBD1. Germline V gives CDR1 SGHAT, CDR2 FQNNGV. V lost 11 bases and J lost 3; bases outside the gene matches: 3. This CDR3 is built from 13 residues. The CDR3 nucleotides read TGTGCCGGGGGACAGGGGTACACCGGGGAGCTGTTTTTT. This translates into CAGGQGYTGELFF.

This clonotype was found many times. This chain uses TRBV6-2 or TRBV6-3 with TRBJ1-2; 8 bases fit TRBD1. The CDR3 is made up of 14 amino acids. Trimming removed 6 bases from V and 5 bases from J; junction bases left unmatched: 8. Germline V CDR1 and CDR2: MNHEY, SVGEGT. This CDR3 reads CASRPGTGPYGYTF. In DNA form, the CDR3 reads TGTGCCAGCAGACCCGGGACAGGCCCATATGGCTACACCTTC.

For this clonotype: A read error may explain this, as a much larger clone is one base away. This chain joins TRBV6-1 and TRBJ2-1; D is uncertain. Trimming took off 0 bases at V and 10 bases at J, with 16 bases between the two ends. Germline-derived CDR1 and CDR2 are MNHNS and SASEGT. This CDR3 is 15 amino acids long. Written as DNA, the CDR3 is TGTGCCAGCAGTGAAGCGGCTCGACAACCCTACGAGCAGTTCTTC. Its protein product is CASSEAARQPYEQFF.